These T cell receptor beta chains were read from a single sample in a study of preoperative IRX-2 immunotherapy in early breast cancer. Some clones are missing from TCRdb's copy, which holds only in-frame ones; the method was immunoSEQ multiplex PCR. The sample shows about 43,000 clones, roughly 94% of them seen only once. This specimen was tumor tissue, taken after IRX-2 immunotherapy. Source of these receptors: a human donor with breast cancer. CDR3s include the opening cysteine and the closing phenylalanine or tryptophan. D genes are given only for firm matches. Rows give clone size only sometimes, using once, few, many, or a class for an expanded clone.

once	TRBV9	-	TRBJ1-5	CASSVDTDNQPQHF	TGTGCCAGCAGCGTAGACACGGACAATCAGCCCCAGCATTTT
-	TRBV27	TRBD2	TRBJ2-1	CASRGLAGAGEQFF	TGTGCCAGCAGGGGACTAGCGGGAGCCGGGGAGCAGTTCTTC
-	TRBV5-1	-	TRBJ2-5	CASSLTAAQETQYF	TGCGCCAGCAGCTTGACGGCGGCTCAAGAGACCCAGTACTTC
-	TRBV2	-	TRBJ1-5	CASRPTDRLGQPQHF	TGTGCCAGCAGGCCAACCGACAGGTTAGGACAGCCCCAGCATTTT
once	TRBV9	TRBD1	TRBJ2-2	CASSVELDRGNTGELFF	TGTGCCAGCAGCGTAGAGCTCGACAGGGGGAACACCGGGGAGCTGTTTTTT
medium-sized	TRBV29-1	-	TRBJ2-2	CSVSIAGTGELFF	TGCAGCGTTTCTATAGCTGGCACCGGGGAGCTGTTTTTT
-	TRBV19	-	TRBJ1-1	CASRITSGNTEAFF	TGTGCCAGTAGGATCACTTCAGGGAACACTGAAGCTTTCTTT
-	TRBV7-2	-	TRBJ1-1	CASSPHPNTEAFF	TGTGCCAGCAGCCCCCATCCGAACACTGAAGCTTTCTTT
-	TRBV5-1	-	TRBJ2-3	CASSRVTGTDTQYF	TGCGCCAGCAGTCGGGTTACCGGCACAGATACGCAGTATTTT
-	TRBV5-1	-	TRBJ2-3	CASSQGQGLWTQYF	TGCGCCAGCAGCCAAGGACAAGGATTGTGGACGCAGTATTTT
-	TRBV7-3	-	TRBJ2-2	CASSPPANTGELFF	TGTGCCAGCAGCCCCCCGGCTAACACCGGGGAGCTGTTTTTT
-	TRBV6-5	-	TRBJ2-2	CASSLLGTGELFF	TGTGCCAGCAGCTTACTCGGGACCGGGGAGCTGTTTTTT
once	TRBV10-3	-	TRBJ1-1	CAIRRGPNTEAFF	TGTGCCATCAGGCGGGGTCCTAACACTGAAGCTTTCTTT
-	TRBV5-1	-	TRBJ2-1	CASSGGREWYNEQFF	TGCGCCAGCAGCGGTGGAAGGGAGTGGTACAATGAGCAGTTCTTC
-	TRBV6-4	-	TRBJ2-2	CASKSDGILNTGELFF	TGTGCCTCCAAGTCGGACGGGATCTTGAACACCGGGGAGCTGTTTTTT
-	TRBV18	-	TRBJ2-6	CASSPQVPSGGANVLTF	TGTGCCAGCTCACCCCAGGTTCCCTCGGGTGGGGCCAACGTCCTGACTTTC
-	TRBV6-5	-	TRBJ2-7	CASSYSIGGGYEQYF	TGTGCCAGCAGTTACTCGATTGGGGGAGGCTACGAGCAGTACTTC
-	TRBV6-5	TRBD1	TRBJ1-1	CASSSQGQGSNTEAFF	TGTGCCAGCAGTTCCCAGGGACAGGGTTCGAACACTGAAGCTTTCTTT
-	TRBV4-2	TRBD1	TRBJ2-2	CASKSGQGTGLTGELFF	TGTGCCAGCAAAAGCGGTCAGGGGACAGGGCTCACCGGGGAGCTGTTTTTT
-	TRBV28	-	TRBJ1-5	CASSFGIYQPQHF	TGTGCCAGCAGTTTTGGCATATATCAGCCCCAGCATTTT
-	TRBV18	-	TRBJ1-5	CASSPNQPYSNQPQHF	TGTGCCAGCTCACCAAACCAGCCTTATAGCAATCAGCCCCAGCATTTT
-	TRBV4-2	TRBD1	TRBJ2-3	CASSPRDRGIDTQYF	TGTGCCAGCAGCCCCCGGGACAGGGGGATAGATACGCAGTATTTT
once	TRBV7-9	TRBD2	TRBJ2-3	CASSLPSGRAPTDTQYF	TGTGCCAGCAGCTTACCTAGCGGGAGGGCCCCGACAGATACGCAGTATTTT
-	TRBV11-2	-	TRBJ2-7	CASSLNPGPISYEQYF	TGTGCCAGCAGCTTAAATCCGGGTCCTATCTCCTACGAGCAGTACTTC
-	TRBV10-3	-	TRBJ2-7	CAISDGLGPYEQYF	TGTGCCATCAGCGACGGTCTCGGGCCCTACGAGCAGTACTTC
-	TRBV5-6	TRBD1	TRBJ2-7	CASSVGTVYEQYF	TGTGCCAGCAGCGTCGGGACAGTCTACGAGCAGTACTTC
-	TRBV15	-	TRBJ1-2	CATSRAPGEGYTF	TGTGCCACCAGCAGAGCCCCCGGGGAGGGCTACACCTTC
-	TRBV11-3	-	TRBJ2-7	CASSFHQSYEQYF	TGTGCCAGCAGCTTCCATCAGTCCTACGAGCAGTACTTC
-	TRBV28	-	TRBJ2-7	CASRGDVWEQYF	TGTGCCAGCCGTGGGGACGTCTGGGAGCAGTACTTC
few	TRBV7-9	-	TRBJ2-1	CASSLLQGQRNSYNEQFF	TGTGCCAGCAGCTTACTCCAAGGACAGCGGAACTCCTACAATGAGCAGTTCTTC
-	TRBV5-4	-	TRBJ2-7	CASSFLTDYEQYF	TGTGCCAGCAGCTTCTTGACAGACTACGAGCAGTACTTC
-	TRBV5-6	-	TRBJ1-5	CASSLFTGPYSNQPQHF	TGTGCCAGCAGCCTTTTTACAGGCCCGTATAGCAATCAGCCCCAGCATTTT
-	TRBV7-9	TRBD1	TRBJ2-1	CASSRSGTGSHNEQFF	TGTGCCAGCAGCAGGTCTGGGACAGGGAGCCACAATGAGCAGTTCTTC
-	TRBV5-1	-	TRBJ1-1	CASSSGTYTEAFF	TGCGCCAGCAGCTCGGGCACCTACACTGAAGCTTTCTTT
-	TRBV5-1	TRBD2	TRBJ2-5	CASSSGLAGGQETQYF	TGCGCCAGCAGCTCCGGACTAGCGGGGGGGCAAGAGACCCAGTACTTC
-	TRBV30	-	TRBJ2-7	CAWRNSGHLYEQYF	TGTGCCTGGAGGAACTCGGGACACCTCTACGAGCAGTACTTC
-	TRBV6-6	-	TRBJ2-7	CASSYPRRDEQYF	TGTGCCAGCAGTTACCCTAGGAGGGACGAGCAGTACTTC
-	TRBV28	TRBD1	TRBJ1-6	CASSSDRAIYNSPLHF	TGTGCCAGCAGTTCGGACAGGGCTATCTATAATTCACCCCTCCACTTT
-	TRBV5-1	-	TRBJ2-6	CASSLNPSGANVLTF	TGCGCCAGCAGCTTGAACCCATCTGGGGCCAACGTCCTGACTTTC
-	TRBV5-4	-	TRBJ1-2	CASSLYGSGYTF	TGTGCCAGCAGCTTGTATGGTAGTGGCTACACCTTC
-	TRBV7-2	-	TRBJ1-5	CASSLVLEGGQPQHF	TGTGCCAGCAGCTTGGTCCTTGAGGGCGGACAGCCCCAGCATTTT
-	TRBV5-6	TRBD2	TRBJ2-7	CASSRRAGVDEQYF	TGTGCCAGCAGCCGCCGAGCGGGGGTCGACGAGCAGTACTTC